The 2 T cell receptor beta chains below were found in one sample sequenced in a study of blood T cell repertoires in COVID-19. Measured with immunoSEQ multiplex PCR; TCRdb has only the in-frame clones, and not every one. This table holds approximately 91,000 clones, under 85% found once. Material: peripheral blood. These receptors were obtained from a man aged 70 or older with acute or convalescent COVID-19.

The chain uses TRBV27 and TRBJ1-2; 10 bases align to TRBD1. V trimming: 2 bases; J trimming: 8 bases; junction bases outside the gene matches: 11. The CDR3 covers 16 residues. Germline CDR1 MNHEY, CDR2 SMNVEV (reference sequence). CDR3 coding DNA: TGTGCCAGCAGTTTACTGGGTCGACAGGGGGCTCGAGGCTACACCTTC. Translated, it gives CASSLLGRQGARGYTF.

This chain connects TRBV3-1 (or the pseudogene TRBV3-2) to TRBJ1-1; tentative D call: TRBD1 (5 bases). The CDR3 extends over 13 amino acids. Trimming cost V 2 bases and J 6 bases, with 10 bases left between them. The germline CDR1 and CDR2 sequences are LGHDT and YNNKEL (reference sequence). The CDR3 sequence: CASSQRGEAEAFF. The CDR3 coding sequence is TGTGCCAGCAGCCAAAGGGGTGAAGCTGAAGCTTTCTTT.